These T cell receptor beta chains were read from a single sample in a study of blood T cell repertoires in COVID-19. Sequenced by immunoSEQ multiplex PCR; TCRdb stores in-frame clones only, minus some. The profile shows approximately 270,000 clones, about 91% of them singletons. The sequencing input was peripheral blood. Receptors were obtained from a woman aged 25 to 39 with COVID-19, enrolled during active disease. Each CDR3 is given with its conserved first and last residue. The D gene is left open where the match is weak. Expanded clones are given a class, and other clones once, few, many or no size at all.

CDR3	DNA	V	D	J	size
CASSSRDSENSPLHF	TGTGCCAGCAGTTCGAGGGACAGTGAGAATTCACCCCTCCACTTT	TRBV28	TRBD1	TRBJ1-6	-
CASSLGGGLAGAVDTQYF	TGTGCCAGCAGCTTAGGAGGGGGACTAGCGGGAGCGGTGGATACGCAGTATTTT	TRBV7-6	TRBD2	TRBJ2-3	-
CASTPEDRGLDGAFF	TGTGCCAGCACCCCGGAGGACAGGGGGCTAGATGGAGCTTTCTTT	TRBV6-5	TRBD1	TRBJ1-1	-
CASSLGPGQGVRNYGYTF	TGTGCCAGCAGCTTAGGACCGGGACAGGGGGTGCGGAACTATGGCTACACCTTC	TRBV7-9	TRBD1	TRBJ1-2	-
CASSQEGGSNSPLHF	TGTGCCAGCAGCCAAGAGGGGGGGAGTAATTCACCCCTCCACTTT	TRBV4-2	-	TRBJ1-6	-
CARSIASAPRGEQFF	TGTGCCAGAAGCATCGCGTCAGCCCCTCGAGGTGAGCAGTTCTTC	TRBV5-3	-	TRBJ2-1	-
CASSHLGEETQYF	TGTGCCAGCAGCCACCTGGGAGAAGAGACCCAGTACTTC	TRBV14	-	TRBJ2-5	-
CASSVGDRGEAFF	TGTGCCAGCAGCGTAGGGGACAGGGGCGAAGCTTTCTTT	TRBV9	TRBD1	TRBJ1-1	-
CASIQDKNTEAFF	TGTGCCAGCATACAGGACAAGAACACTGAAGCTTTCTTT	TRBV11-3	-	TRBJ1-1	-
CASSPGQGADGNTIYF	TGTGCCAGCAGCCCAGGACAGGGGGCGGATGGAAACACCATATATTTT	TRBV7-2	TRBD1	TRBJ1-3	-
CASSSTRLAGADYEQYF	TGTGCCAGCAGCTCAACTCGACTAGCGGGGGCCGACTACGAGCAGTACTTC	TRBV7-8	TRBD2	TRBJ2-7	-
CASSFELLTEAFF	TGTGCCAGCAGCTTCGAACTTCTTACTGAAGCTTTCTTT	TRBV11-2	-	TRBJ1-1	-
CASSPTGRGTQYF	TGCGCCAGCAGCCCGACGGGACGGGGGACGCAGTATTTT	TRBV5-1	-	TRBJ2-3	-
CASSVVERYEQFF	TGTGCCAGCAGCGTAGTGGAGCGGTATGAGCAGTTCTTC	TRBV9	-	TRBJ2-1	few
CASSRTGGTYEQYF	TGTGCCAGCAGCCGGACAGGGGGGACCTACGAGCAGTACTTC	TRBV27	TRBD1	TRBJ2-7	-
CASSQGTSGVTSYNEQFF	TGTGCCAGCAGCCAAGGGACTAGCGGGGTCACATCCTACAATGAGCAGTTCTTC	TRBV5-4	TRBD2	TRBJ2-1	-
CASSFVPGQQETQYF	TGTGCCAGCAGCTTCGTACCGGGACAGCAAGAGACCCAGTACTTC	TRBV7-8	TRBD1	TRBJ2-5	-
CASNTGDSPLHF	TGTGCCAGCAATACAGGGGATTCACCCCTCCACTTT	TRBV18	TRBD1	TRBJ1-6	-
CAWSVTRIGTDTQYF	TGTGCCTGGAGTGTAACTAGAATAGGCACAGATACGCAGTATTTT	TRBV30	-	TRBJ2-3	-
CASSDAGLNTEAFF	TGTGCCAGCAGTGACGCAGGGTTGAACACTGAAGCTTTCTTT	TRBV2	-	TRBJ1-1	-
CASSLLAGQYEQYF	TGTGCCAGCAGCTTATTAGCGGGACAGTACGAGCAGTACTTC	TRBV11-2	-	TRBJ2-7	-
CASSPPGTGGVTQYF	TGTGCCAGCAGCCCCCCCGGGACAGGGGGGGTGACCCAGTACTTC	TRBV7-9	TRBD1	TRBJ2-5	few
CASSFLAGGFSDEQFF	TGTGCCAGCAGCTTCCTAGCGGGAGGGTTTTCAGATGAGCAGTTCTTC	TRBV13	TRBD2	TRBJ2-1	-
CASRPSGDNYGYTF	TGTGCCAGCAGACCCTCGGGGGATAACTATGGCTACACCTTC	TRBV28	-	TRBJ1-2	-
CASSLGLGGGTNEQFF	TGTGCCAGCAGCTTGGGGCTCGGCGGGGGGACTAATGAGCAGTTCTTC	TRBV5-4	TRBD2	TRBJ2-1	-
CASSLDSNTEAFF	TGTGCCAGCAGCTTGGACAGCAACACTGAAGCTTTCTTT	TRBV5-6	-	TRBJ1-1	-
CASSEGPGRVAGTDTQYF	TGTGCCAGCAGTGAAGGCCCCGGGAGGGTAGCGGGAACAGATACGCAGTATTTT	TRBV2	TRBD2	TRBJ2-3	-
CASSFVGLNTEAFF	TGTGCCAGCAGCTTCGTGGGCCTGAACACTGAAGCTTTCTTT	TRBV5-6	-	TRBJ1-1	-
CASRPQGTRPQHF	TGTGCCAGCAGGCCACAGGGGACCCGGCCCCAGCATTTT	TRBV2	TRBD1	TRBJ1-5	few
CSVEPGGYNEQFF	TGCAGCGTTGAACCCGGGGGCTACAATGAGCAGTTCTTC	TRBV29-1	-	TRBJ2-1	-
CASTGRETQYF	TGTGCCAGCACGGGGAGGGAGACCCAGTACTTC	TRBV7-9	-	TRBJ2-5	-
CASSFRDNNSPLHF	TGTGCCAGCAGCTTCCGGGACAACAATTCACCCCTCCACTTT	TRBV7-9	-	TRBJ1-6	-
CASSGGGDYGYTF	TGTGCCAGCAGCGGGGGGGGAGACTATGGCTACACCTTC	TRBV9	-	TRBJ1-2	-
CASSDAGASNEQFF	TGCGCCAGCAGTGATGCGGGAGCGTCGAATGAGCAGTTCTTC	TRBV10-1	TRBD2	TRBJ2-1	-
CASSSVNTEAFF	TGCGCCAGCAGCTCGGTGAACACTGAAGCTTTCTTT	TRBV5-1	-	TRBJ1-1	-
CASSRPGQGTDTQYF	TGTGCCAGTAGTCGCCCCGGACAGGGCACAGATACGCAGTATTTT	TRBV19	TRBD1	TRBJ2-3	-
CASSPGDSTFTDTQYF	TGTGCCAGCAGCCCGGGGGACAGCACCTTCACAGATACGCAGTATTTT	TRBV5-4	-	TRBJ2-3	few
CASSYGQGANGYTF	TGTGCCAGCAGTTACGGTCAGGGGGCCAATGGCTACACCTTC	TRBV6-2/TRBV6-3	TRBD1	TRBJ1-2	few
CASSLARGRVNTQYF	TGTGCCAGCAGCTTAGCTCGGGGGAGGGTAAATACGCAGTATTTT	TRBV7-2	TRBD2	TRBJ2-3	once
CASSSWMGQGTTYEQYF	TGTGCCAGCAGCTCTTGGATGGGACAGGGGACGACCTACGAGCAGTACTTC	TRBV5-8	TRBD1	TRBJ2-7	-
CASSLVTGTPYEQYF	TGTGCCAGCAGCTTAGTGACAGGGACCCCCTACGAGCAGTACTTC	TRBV7-9	TRBD1	TRBJ2-7	few
CASSQAGTGAGELFF	TGTGCCAGCAGCCAAGCGGGTACGGGGGCCGGGGAGCTGTTTTTT	TRBV3-1/TRBV3-2	-	TRBJ2-2	-
CASSSPTGVAGANVLTF	TGTGCCAGCAGTTCACCGACAGGGGTCGCTGGGGCCAACGTCCTGACTTTC	TRBV28	TRBD1	TRBJ2-6	-
CASSSDRVNEQYF	TGTGCCAGCAGTTCTGACAGGGTTAACGAGCAGTACTTC	TRBV6-2/TRBV6-3	TRBD1	TRBJ2-7	-
CASSRFVAGGETQYF	TGTGCCAGCAGCCGCTTTGTTGCAGGAGGGGAGACCCAGTACTTC	TRBV6-5	-	TRBJ2-5	-
CASRGTSGGTSTDTQYF	TGTGCCAGCCGGGGGACTAGCGGGGGAACTAGCACAGATACGCAGTATTTT	TRBV7-9	TRBD2	TRBJ2-3	-
CASSVGLAGDPTDTQYF	TGTGCCAGTAGTGTGGGACTAGCGGGGGACCCCACAGATACGCAGTATTTT	TRBV19	TRBD2	TRBJ2-3	-
CASSKGRDRAEETQYF	TGTGCCAGCAGCAAAGGAAGGGACAGGGCCGAAGAGACCCAGTACTTC	TRBV21-1	-	TRBJ2-5	-
CASSSEETQYF	TGTGCCAGCAGCTCTGAAGAGACCCAGTACTTC	TRBV7-2	-	TRBJ2-5	-
CASSPHRGQERGTGELFF	TGTGCCAGCAGTCCCCACCGCGGCCAGGAAAGGGGAACCGGGGAGCTGTTTTTT	TRBV21-1	-	TRBJ2-2	-
CASRESRTGLIGSPLHF	TGTGCCAGCAGAGAAAGCCGGACAGGACTCATAGGTTCACCCCTCCACTTT	TRBV2	TRBD1	TRBJ1-6	-
CASSYMVATNEKLFF	TGTGCCAGCAGTTACATGGTAGCAACTAATGAAAAACTGTTTTTT	TRBV6-5	-	TRBJ1-4	once
CASSRAQSSNQPQHF	TGCGCCAGCAGCCGCGCACAGAGTAGCAATCAGCCCCAGCATTTT	TRBV4-1	-	TRBJ1-5	-